This is a list of T cell receptor beta chains from one sample in a study of long-term antiretroviral therapy in people with HIV. Assay used: immunoSEQ multiplex PCR; TCRdb lists only in-frame clones, some missing. This repertoire shows some 35,000 clones, 94% found once; its top ten account for roughly 3.9%. The sample in question was unsorted PBMCs, obtained 4.1 years after starting antiretroviral therapy. These receptors originate from a woman between 45 and 60 years old with HIV. The CDR3 runs from the conserved cysteine through the conserved F or W. Each record gives: V gene, CDR3 protein.

>TRBV19
CASSPPQGFYGELFF
>TRBV5-6
CASSRAGWTGDGYTF
>TRBV9
CASSVEGGRNSPLHF
>TRBV2
CASRPTVANTGELFF
>TRBV30
CAWSLQGRGYTF
>TRBV7-9
CASSSTLTGRTEAFF
>TRBV4-1
CASSQDRATGGDTQYF
>TRBV2
CASSVGVSGRQFF
>TRBV2
CASRAGQSSNEKLFF
>TRBV18
CASSRTGSTGFDQPQHF
>TRBV30
CAWSVGSGSHEKLFF
>TRBV7-2
CASSSGTSSSTDTQYF
>TRBV6-6
CASRAPGTASSYEQYF
>TRBV5-1
CASSPSAGASHDTQYF
>TRBV7-9
CASSPPGPQGEQYF
>TRBV5-1
CASSLGMASGVQETQYF
>TRBV6-5
CASSTPDRRYGYTF
>TRBV11-2
CASSVPGLAGDHYNEQFF
>TRBV4-2
CASSQLSGGYNEQFF
>TRBV6-5
CASSYSGIQGNQPQHF
>TRBV6-6
CASSPGTGVSYGYTF
>TRBV11-1
CASSPGQGASPLHF
>TRBV5-1
CASSPPSGGADEQYF
>TRBV6-5
CASKGESWHEQYF
>TRBV9
CASSAGQMNTEAFF